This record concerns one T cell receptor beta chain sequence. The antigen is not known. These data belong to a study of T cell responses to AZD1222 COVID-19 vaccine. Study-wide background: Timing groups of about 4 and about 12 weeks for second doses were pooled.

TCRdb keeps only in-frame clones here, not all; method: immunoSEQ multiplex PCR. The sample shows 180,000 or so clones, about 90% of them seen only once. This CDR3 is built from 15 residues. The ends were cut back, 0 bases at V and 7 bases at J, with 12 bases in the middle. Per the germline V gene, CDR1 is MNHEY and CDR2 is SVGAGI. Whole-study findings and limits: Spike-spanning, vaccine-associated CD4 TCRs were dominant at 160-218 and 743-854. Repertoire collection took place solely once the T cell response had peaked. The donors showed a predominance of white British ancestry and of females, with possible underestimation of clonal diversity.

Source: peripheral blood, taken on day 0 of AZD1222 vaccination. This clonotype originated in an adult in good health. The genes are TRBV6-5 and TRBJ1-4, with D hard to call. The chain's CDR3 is CASSYSYSSLEKLFF. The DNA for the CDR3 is TGTGCCAGCAGTTACTCTTACAGCTCACTTGAAAAACTGTTTTTT.